The clone carrying this T cell receptor (beta chain) has a count of ten or more. Antigen specificity is unknown. TCRdb independently ran MiXCR on the RACE reads; one entry per CDR3 protein. The repertoire holds around 200,000 distinct CDR3 sequences, with more than 20% as singletons. The germline V and J ends were trimmed by 0 bases and 3 bases, with 10 bases remaining between them. The CDR3 consists of 16 residues. Germline loops: CDR1 SGHRS, CDR2 YFSETQ. This entry belongs to a study of human T cells and chemical hapten exposure. General study results and limits: Sensitization with DPC brought no change to TCRs above 1 in 1000 in frequency.

As for time point: patch test 3, about 24 weeks after DPC sensitization. The treatment here: therapeutic diphenylcyclopropenone sensitization with weekly scalp DPC. Samples of blood were obtained prior to the application of each patch test. Suited to DPC and affected by alopecia, the donors ranged from 18 to 70 years old. The source is a middle-aged woman with alopecia areata. Some clones in this sample may be carry-over from other donors' samples. This specimen consisted of whole blood, obtained in connection with sensitization to the hapten diphenylcyclopropenone (DPC). The chain links TRBV5-1 to TRBJ1-6; D not resolved. The CDR3 sequence is CASSLESDGYNSPLHF. CDR3 sequence (DNA): TGCGCCAGCAGCTTGGAATCAGACGGCTATAATTCACCCCTCCACTTT.